Following are 24 T cell receptor beta chains from one sample sequenced in a study of TIL therapy for anti-PD-1-resistant metastatic lung cancer. This was the immunoSEQ v3 assay. Data came from immunoSEQ multiplex PCR; TCRdb stores just in-frame clones and leaves some out. The sample holds about 32,000 clones; about 80% are singletons and the top ten take 2.5% to 3%. Specified time point: pre-treatment sample, taken before nivolumab and TIL therapy. This specimen was blood, taken at baseline. Every receptor here comes from a woman aged 30-85 years with non-small cell lung cancer.

There are a few counts of this clone. The gene calls are TRBV10-1 and TRBJ2-3; D remains ambiguous. The V end was cut by 0 bases, the J end by 4 bases, with 11 bases between. This CDR3 is 15 amino acids long. Per germline, CDR1 WNHNN and CDR2 SYGVQD (reference sequence). CDR3 amino acids: CASSESGRTSDTQYF. The DNA for the CDR3 is TGCGCCAGCAGTGAGTCGGGTAGGACCTCAGATACGCAGTATTTT.

CDR3 nucleotides: TGTGCCAGCAGCTTGGCCCCCGGTTCCCCGGCAGATACGCAGTATTTT. It specifies CASSLAPGSPADTQYF. The genes are TRBV5-4 and TRBJ2-3; D gene uncertain. CDR1 and CDR2 from the germline V gene are SGHNT and YYREEE (reference sequence). The V gene lost 0 bases and the J gene lost 4 bases, with 15 bases spanning the gap. The CDR3 is 16 residues long.

This clone has only one observation. The chain is built from TRBV5-1 and TRBJ2-2, with a weak D call TRBD1 (6 bases). This CDR3 spans 15 amino acids. Germline V gives CDR1 SGHRS, CDR2 YFSETQ. Between the trimmed V and J ends, which lost 7 bases and 1 base, there was a span of 14 bases. Here the CDR3 reads CASGGQSGNTGELFF. DNA of the CDR3: TGCGCCAGCGGCGGACAGTCGGGGAACACCGGGGAGCTGTTTTTT.

The chain employs TRBV19 and TRBJ2-3; 7 bases map to TRBD2. J gave up 4 bases and V 4 bases, and 2 bases lay outside the gene matches. The CDR3 totals 13 residues. The V gene's germline CDR1 is LNHDA and CDR2 SQIVND (reference sequence). The CDR3 DNA reads TGTGCCAGTAGTACGACTAGCCCAGATACGCAGTATTTT. Translating it yields CASSTTSPDTQYF.

The chain combines TRBV10-1 with TRBJ2-2; the match to TRBD1 covers 7 bases. This CDR3 contains 16 residues. V was clipped by 4 bases and J by 3 bases; unmatched bases: 8. Germline loops: CDR1 WNHNN, CDR2 SYGVQD (reference sequence). CDR3: CASSGDRIQDTGELFF. CDR3 coding DNA: TGCGCCAGCAGTGGGGACAGAATCCAGGACACCGGGGAGCTGTTTTTT.

This clone was observed a few times. This rearrangement joins TRBV7-9 to TRBJ2-1; tentative D call: TRBD1 (6 bases). Per germline, CDR1 SEHNR and CDR2 FQNEAQ (reference sequence). This CDR3 is built from 12 residues. V was shortened by 2 bases and J by 9 bases, with 8 bases between the two germline ends. CDR3 DNA: TGTGCCAGCAGCTTATCAGGGGTTGAGCAGTTCTTC. Translated: CASSLSGVEQFF.

This chain uses TRBV4-1 with TRBJ2-1; 8 bases are shared with TRBD2. The trim removed 2 bases at V and 9 bases at J, leaving 6 bases unmatched. The CDR3 has 14 amino acids. CDR1 and CDR2 from the germline V gene are MGHRA and YSYEKL. The CDR3 sequence: CASSQPAGVLEQFF. The CDR3 DNA follows: TGCGCCAGCAGCCAACCAGCGGGAGTCCTTGAGCAGTTCTTC.

CDR3 sequence (DNA): TGTGCCATCAGCACACCTGGGGGCACCGGGGAGCTGTTTTTT. It yields the protein CAISTPGGTGELFF. V usage is TRBV10-3 and J usage is TRBJ2-2, with D perhaps matching TRBD1 or TRBD2 (5 bases each). In germline, CDR1 is ENHRY, CDR2 SYGVKD. The CDR3 consists of 14 residues. V was shortened by 6 bases and J by 4 bases, with 12 bases between the two germline ends.

V and J are TRBV6-1 and TRBJ2-7; 8 nucleotides match TRBD2. This CDR3 is 14 amino acids long. V was clipped by 4 bases and J by 2 bases; unmatched bases: 4. The germline CDR1 and CDR2 sequences are MNHNS and SASEGT. The CDR3 nucleotides read TGTGCCAGCAGTGTCGGGACTAGGGCCTACGAGCAGTACTTC. Encoded protein: CASSVGTRAYEQYF.

This clone was counted between two and nine times. The gene calls are TRBV6-5 and TRBJ2-7; TRBD1 is a possible D gene (6 bases). Between the trimmed V and J ends, which lost 6 bases and 4 bases, there was a span of 16 bases. The CDR3 runs to 14 residues. From germline, CDR1 is MNHEY and CDR2 SVGAGI. The chain's CDR3 is CASSEFGGAYEQYF. DNA for the CDR3: TGTGCCAGCAGCGAATTTGGGGGCGCGTACGAGCAGTACTTC.

The chain joins TRBV6-1 to TRBJ2-7; D uncertain. The length of the CDR3 is 12 residues. Germline lookup yields CDR1 MNHNS and CDR2 SASEGT. Trimming took 2 bases from V and 1 from J, leaving 3 bases between them. CDR3 sequence reads: CASSEISYEQYF. The CDR3 nucleotides read TGTGCCAGCAGTGAAATTTCCTACGAGCAGTACTTC.

The chain employs TRBV10-1 and TRBJ2-5; D is unresolved. The CDR3 extends over 12 amino acids. V was cut by 7 bases and J by 3 bases, with 9 bases left in between. The V gene's germline CDR1 is WNHNN and CDR2 SYGVQD (reference sequence). CDR3 residues: CASTRTEETQYF. As DNA, the CDR3 is TGCGCCAGCACCAGGACGGAAGAGACCCAGTACTTC.

V and J are TRBV2 and TRBJ1-2, with D hard to call. The germline V and J ends were trimmed by 5 bases and 4 bases, with 8 bases remaining between them. Germline-derived CDR1 and CDR2 are SNHLY and FYNNEI. CDR3 size: 12 residues. The CDR3 sequence is CASSLDGYGYTF. The CDR3 region has the DNA TGTGCCAGCAGTCTGGACGGCTATGGCTACACCTTC.

The V gene is TRBV10-3, the J gene TRBJ2-3, with 7 bases lining up with TRBD2. The V and J ends lost 9 bases and 5 bases, in that order; junction bases with no gene match: 8. The CDR3 has 13 residues. Germline loops: CDR1 ENHRY, CDR2 SYGVKD. The CDR3 is CAMGPSGGDTQYF. The CDR3 bases are TGTGCCATGGGACCGTCGGGGGGAGATACGCAGTATTTT.

About this clone itself: Relative to the germline gene, one junction end is altered; a read error may explain this. The chain couples TRBV5-6 to TRBJ2-1; no definite D call. The germline V gene encodes CDR1 SGHDT and CDR2 YYEEEE. The CDR3 loop spans 14 amino acids. CDR3 nucleotide sequence: TGTGCCAGCAGCCCGGCGGTCTCCGACAATGAGCAGTTCTTC. This codes for CASSPAVSDNEQFF.

The chain combines TRBV6-1 with TRBJ2-4, with TRBD2 as a possible D gene (5 bases). The V and J ends lost 2 bases and 8 bases respectively, with 7 bases between them. The CDR3 covers 12 residues. Germline lookup yields CDR1 MNHNS and CDR2 SASEGT. CDR3 nucleotide sequence: TGTGCCAGCAGTGAACTGCGGGACATTCAGTACTTC. Amino acids: CASSELRDIQYF.

The chain recombines TRBV30 with TRBJ2-7; D possibly corresponds to TRBD2 (7 bases). Germline V CDR1 and CDR2: GTSNPN, SVGIG (reference sequence). The length of the CDR3 is 13 residues. V gave up 1 base and J gave up 4 bases, with 11 bases separating them. The CDR3: CAWSEGGGYEQYF. In nucleotides, the CDR3 is TGTGCCTGGAGTGAGGGGGGGGGTTACGAGCAGTACTTC.

This chain's CDR3 is CASSVGQGTSIYEQYF. CDR3 nucleotide sequence: TGTGCCAGCAGCGTAGGACAGGGGACTTCTATCTACGAGCAGTACTTC. This chain links TRBV9 with TRBJ2-7; 8 bases are shared with TRBD1. CDR1 and CDR2 (germline): SGDLS, YYNGEE. J gave up 3 bases and V 0 bases, and 8 bases lay outside the gene matches. The CDR3 loop spans 16 amino acids. Full variable domain (missing parts from reference TRBV9 and TRBJ2-7): DSGVTQTPKHLITATGQRVTLRCSPRSGDLSVYWYQQSLDQGLQFLIQYYNGEERAKGNILERFSAQQFPDLHSELNLSSLELGDSALYFCASSVGQGTSIYEQYFGPGTRLTVT.

This clone was seen only a few times. The chain uses TRBV19 and TRBJ1-5; no clear D. V lost 4 bases, J lost 3 bases, and 7 bases lay in between. In germline, CDR1 is LNHDA, CDR2 SQIVND (reference sequence). The CDR3 is 13 residues long. The chain's CDR3 is CASSRSTNQPQHF. CDR3 sequence (DNA): TGTGCCAGTAGTAGGAGCACCAATCAGCCCCAGCATTTT. Variable domain in full (rest from reference TRBV19 and TRBJ1-5): DGGITQSPKYLFRKEGQNVTLSCEQNLNHDAMYWYRQDPGQGLRLIYYSQIVNDFQKGDIAEGYSVSREKKESFPLTVTSAQKNPTAFYLCASSRSTNQPQHFGDGTRLSIL.

The chain combines TRBV30 with TRBJ1-5, with a possible D match to TRBD1 (6 bases). Germline V gives CDR1 GTSNPN, CDR2 SVGIG (reference sequence). Trimming removed 0 bases from V and 6 bases from J, with 21 bases in between. CDR3 length equals 17 residues. The CDR3 reads CAWSVSYRGREVQPQHF. CDR3 nucleotides: TGTGCCTGGAGTGTTTCTTATCGGGGGCGCGAAGTTCAGCCCCAGCATTTT.

The V gene is TRBV28, the J gene TRBJ1-5, with D possibly matching TRBD1 (6 bases). Germline lookup yields CDR1 MDHEN and CDR2 SYDVKM. V was cut by 6 bases and J by 3 bases, with 15 bases left in between. This CDR3 is 15 amino acids long. CDR3 nucleotide sequence: TGTGCCAGCAGCCGGACAGCCATTTACAATCAGCCCCAGCATTTT. Encoded protein: CASSRTAIYNQPQHF.

This clone was observed a few times. The rearrangement joins TRBV18 to TRBJ1-1; D is possibly TRBD1 (5 bases). Germline assignment: CDR1 KGHSH and CDR2 LQKENI. The CDR3 consists of 12 residues. V dropped 3 bases and J dropped 11 bases, with 13 bases sitting between them. The CDR3 bases are TGTGCCAGCTCACCGTACGAACAGGCGGCTTTCTTT. Its translation is CASSPYEQAAFF.

This chain links TRBV4-3 with TRBJ2-5; either TRBD1 or TRBD2 may supply D (6 bases each). The CDR3 is made up of 15 amino acids. From germline, CDR1 is LGHNA and CDR2 YSLEER. The germline V and J ends were trimmed by 4 bases and 1 base, with 13 bases remaining between them. The CDR3 region has the DNA TGCGCCAGCAGCCGGGGGCCGGGGGCCCAAGAGACCCAGTACTTC. Translated: CASSRGPGAQETQYF.

The chain recombines TRBV29-1 with TRBJ2-5; 9 bases align to TRBD2. The J call is uncertain, as TRBJ2-7 better fits the DNA end. Germline-derived CDR1 and CDR2 are SQVTM and ANQGSEA. The CDR3 runs 14 residues. The CDR3 here is CSVEFSSGISEQYF. DNA for the CDR3: TGCAGCGTTGAATTCTCTAGCGGGATCAGCGAGCAGTACTTC.